This TCR beta chain was found in a study of blood T cell repertoires in COVID-19. Germline lookup yields CDR1 KGHSH and CDR2 LQKENI. The CDR3 is made up of 15 amino acids. With 3 bases removed from V and 4 bases from J, the gap between germline ends came to 15 bases. The study recruited people aged 18 to 89 years across approximately 25 US areas. Data came from immunoSEQ multiplex PCR; TCRdb stores just in-frame clones and leaves some out. The table includes fewer than 400,000 clones, roughly 89% detected once. Sequencing was carried out using PBMCs or T cells enriched from blood (not recorded which). The TCR originated in a woman between 45 and 60 years old who had recovered from COVID-19. This chain joins TRBV18 and TRBJ1-1; D is perhaps TRBD1 (5 bases). In DNA form, the CDR3 reads TGTGCCAGCTCACCCTCTGAAGGGGCGGCCACTGAAGCTTTCTTT. The encoded protein is CASSPSEGAATEAFF.